Listed below are T cell receptor beta chains from one sample, sequenced in a study of OX40 agonist ivuxolimab in advanced cancers. The assay was immunoSEQ multiplex PCR, and TCRdb's table has in-frame clones only and misses some. Of fewer than 55,000 clones listed, roughly nine tenths are singletons. The sequences come from CD4+ or CD8+ T cells sorted from blood, collected in a trial of the OX40 agonist ivuxolimab. These receptor sequences come from an adult with an advanced solid tumor such as melanoma, head and neck, liver or kidney cancer. The CDR3 runs from the conserved cysteine through the conserved F or W. D genes are given only for firm matches. Where a row states a size, it is once, few, many or the class of an expanded clone; other rows omit it.

CDR3aa	CDR3nt	d_gene	j_gene	abundance	v_gene
CASSYTTGGANVLTF	TGTGCCAGCAGTTATACTACGGGTGGGGCCAACGTCCTGACTTTC	NA	TRBJ2-6	NA	TRBV6-6
CASSGSDRDRGGTEAFF	TGTGCCAGTTCCGGTTCAGACCGGGACAGGGGTGGAACTGAAGCTTTCTTT	TRBD1	TRBJ1-1	NA	TRBV19
CASSAPTGRSEKLFF	TGTGCCAGCAGTGCCCCGACAGGGCGATCGGAAAAACTGTTTTTT	TRBD1	TRBJ1-4	NA	TRBV28
CAWRTSSYEQYF	TGTGCCTGGAGGACAAGCTCCTACGAGCAGTACTTC	NA	TRBJ2-7	NA	TRBV30
CASSSYGAVDSGITGELFF	TGTGCCAGCAGCTCCTACGGTGCAGTGGACAGCGGGATCACCGGGGAGCTGTTTTTT	NA	TRBJ2-2	NA	TRBV7-9
CASSRGTPGDTEAFF	TGTGCCAGCAGCCGAGGGACGCCCGGGGACACTGAAGCTTTCTTT	NA	TRBJ1-1	NA	TRBV6-5
CASSLRDSSSYEQYF	TGCGCCAGCAGCCTGCGGGACTCAAGCTCCTACGAGCAGTACTTC	NA	TRBJ2-7	NA	TRBV5-1
CASSQLVPSYNEQFF	TGTGCCAGCAGCCAACTAGTACCCTCCTACAATGAGCAGTTCTTC	NA	TRBJ2-1	NA	TRBV5-6
CASSENTGPGSGANVLTF	TGTGCCAGCAGTGAAAACACAGGTCCTGGGTCTGGGGCCAACGTCCTGACTTTC	NA	TRBJ2-6	NA	TRBV6-1
CASSIVGAGYNEQFF	TGTGCCAGTAGTATAGTGGGAGCGGGGTACAATGAGCAGTTCTTC	TRBD2	TRBJ2-1	NA	TRBV19
CASSMFKDSNQPQHF	TGTGCCAGTAGTATGTTTAAGGACAGCAATCAGCCCCAGCATTTT	NA	TRBJ1-5	few	TRBV19